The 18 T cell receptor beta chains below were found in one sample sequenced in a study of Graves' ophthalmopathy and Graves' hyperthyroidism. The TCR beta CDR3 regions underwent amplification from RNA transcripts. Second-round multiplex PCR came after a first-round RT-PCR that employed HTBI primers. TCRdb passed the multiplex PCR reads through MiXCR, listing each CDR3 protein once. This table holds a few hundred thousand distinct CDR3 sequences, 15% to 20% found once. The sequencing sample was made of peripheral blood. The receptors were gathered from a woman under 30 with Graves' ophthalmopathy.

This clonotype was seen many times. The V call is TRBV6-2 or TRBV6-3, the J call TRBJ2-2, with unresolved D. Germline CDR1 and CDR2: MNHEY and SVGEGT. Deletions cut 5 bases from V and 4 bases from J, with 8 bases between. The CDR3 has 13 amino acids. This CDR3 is CASSQRITGELFF. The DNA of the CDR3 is TGTGCCAGCAGTCAACGGATCACCGGGGAGCTGTTTTTT.

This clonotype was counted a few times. In DNA form, the CDR3 reads TGTGCCAGCAGTTCGGACAGGGAGGCCTATAATTCACCCCTCCACTTT. This codes for CASSSDREAYNSPLHF. The genes are TRBV6-5 and TRBJ1-6, with TRBD1 identical over 8 bases. Germline V CDR1 and CDR2: MNHEY, SVGAGI. The CDR3 length is 16 residues. Trimming took 4 bases from V and 2 from J; bases not matched to a gene: 4.

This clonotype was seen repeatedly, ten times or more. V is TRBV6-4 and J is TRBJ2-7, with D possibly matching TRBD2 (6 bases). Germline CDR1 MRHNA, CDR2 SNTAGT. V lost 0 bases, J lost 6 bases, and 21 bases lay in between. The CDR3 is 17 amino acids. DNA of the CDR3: TGTGCCAGCAGTGACTCATTCGGAGCGACGGGAGTAAGCGAGCAGTACTTC. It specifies CASSDSFGATGVSEQYF.

The CDR3 loop is CASTKLEGNQETQYF. The CDR3 DNA reads TGTGCCAGCACTAAATTAGAGGGGAACCAAGAGACCCAGTACTTC. The chain joins TRBV28 to TRBJ2-5; D assignment may be TRBD1 or TRBD2 (5 bases each). This CDR3 is built from 15 residues. Germline V gene data show CDR1 as MDHEN and CDR2 as SYDVKM. V lost 7 bases and J lost 0, with 15 bases in between. Full variable domain (outside the CDR3, taken from reference TRBV28 and TRBJ2-5): DVKVTQSSRYLVKRTGEKVFLECVQDMDHENMFWYRQDPGLGLRLIYFSYDVKMKEKGDIPEGYSVSREKKERFSLILESASTNQTSMYLCASTKLEGNQETQYFGPGTRLLVL.

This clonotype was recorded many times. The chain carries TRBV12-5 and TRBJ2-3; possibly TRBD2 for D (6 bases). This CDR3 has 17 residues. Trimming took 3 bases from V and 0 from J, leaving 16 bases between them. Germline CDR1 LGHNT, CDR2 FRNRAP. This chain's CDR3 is CASGFLLGGTSTDTQYF. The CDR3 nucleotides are TGTGCTAGTGGTTTCCTCCTCGGGGGAACTAGCACAGATACGCAGTATTTT.

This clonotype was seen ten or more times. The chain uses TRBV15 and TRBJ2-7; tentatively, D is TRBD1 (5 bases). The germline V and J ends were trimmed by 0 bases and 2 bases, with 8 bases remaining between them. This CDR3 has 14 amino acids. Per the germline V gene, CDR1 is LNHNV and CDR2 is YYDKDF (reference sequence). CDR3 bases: TGTGCCACCAGCAGAGACAGGGTAGCCTACGAGCAGTACTTC. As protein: CATSRDRVAYEQYF.

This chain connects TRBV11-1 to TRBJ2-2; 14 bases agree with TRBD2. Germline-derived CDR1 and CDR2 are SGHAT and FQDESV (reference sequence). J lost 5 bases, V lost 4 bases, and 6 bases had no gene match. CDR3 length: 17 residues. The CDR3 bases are TGTGCCAGCAGCTACGGACTAGCGGGAGGTGGGACCGGGGAGCTGTTTTTT. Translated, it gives CASSYGLAGGGTGELFF.

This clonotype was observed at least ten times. The CDR3 DNA reads as TGTGCCAGCAGCTTAGGCCGTAGAAGGGGGAGGACTGAAGCTTTCTTT. It specifies CASSLGRRRGRTEAFF. The J gene is TRBJ1-1, the V gene TRBV7-3; D perhaps matches TRBD1 (6 bases). There are 16 residues in the CDR3. The V and J ends lost 2 bases and 5 bases respectively, with 18 bases between them. CDR1 is SGHTA, CDR2 FQGTGA, per germline.

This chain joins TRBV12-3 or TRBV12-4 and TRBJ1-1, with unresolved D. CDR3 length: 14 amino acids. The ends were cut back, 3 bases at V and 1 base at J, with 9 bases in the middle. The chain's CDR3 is CASSFSPRNTEAFF. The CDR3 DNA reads TGTGCCAGCAGTTTCTCCCCGAGGAACACTGAAGCTTTCTTT.

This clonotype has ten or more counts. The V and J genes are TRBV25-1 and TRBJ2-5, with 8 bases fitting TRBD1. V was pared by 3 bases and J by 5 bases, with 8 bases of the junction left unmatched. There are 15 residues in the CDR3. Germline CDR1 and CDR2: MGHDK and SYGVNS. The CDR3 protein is CASSEQGAFWETQYF. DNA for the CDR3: TGTGCCAGCAGTGAGCAGGGGGCATTTTGGGAGACCCAGTACTTC. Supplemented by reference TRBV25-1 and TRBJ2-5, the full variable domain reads EADIYQTPRYLVIGTGKKITLECSQTMGHDKMYWYQQDPGMELHLIHYSYGVNSTEKGDLSSESTVSRIRTEHFPLTLESARPSHTSQYLCASSEQGAFWETQYFGPGTRLLVL.

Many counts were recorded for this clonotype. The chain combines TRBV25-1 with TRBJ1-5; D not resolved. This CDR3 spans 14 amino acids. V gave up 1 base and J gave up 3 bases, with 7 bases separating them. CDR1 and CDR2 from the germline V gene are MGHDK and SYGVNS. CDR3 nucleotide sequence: TGTGCCAGCAGTGAATCTGCCCCCAATCAGCCCCAGCATTTT. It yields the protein CASSESAPNQPQHF.

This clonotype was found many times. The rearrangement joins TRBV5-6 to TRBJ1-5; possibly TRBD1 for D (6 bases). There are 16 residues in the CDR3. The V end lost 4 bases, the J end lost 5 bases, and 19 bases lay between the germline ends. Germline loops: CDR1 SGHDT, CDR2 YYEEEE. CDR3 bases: TGTGCCAGCAGCGGGAGACCGGGGGGCGAGGATCAGCCCCAGCATTTT. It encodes CASSGRPGGEDQPQHF.

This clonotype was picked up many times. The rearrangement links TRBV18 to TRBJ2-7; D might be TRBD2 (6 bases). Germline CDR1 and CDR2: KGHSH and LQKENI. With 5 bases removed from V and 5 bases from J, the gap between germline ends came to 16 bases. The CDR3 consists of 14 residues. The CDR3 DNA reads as TGTGCCAGCTCATCGTTCGGGGGTTCTCACGAGCAGTACTTC. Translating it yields CASSSFGGSHEQYF.

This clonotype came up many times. The DNA for the CDR3 is TGTGCCAGCAGTCCGCCATTTAGCGGGATTAACACCGGGGAGCTGTTTTTT. Translation: CASSPPFSGINTGELFF. The chain couples TRBV28 to TRBJ2-2, with TRBD2 matching 8 bases. Germline CDR1 and CDR2: MDHEN and SYDVKM. This CDR3 contains 17 residues. V dropped 5 bases and J dropped 2; count of bases not matched to a gene: 10. The whole variable domain, filled in from reference TRBV28 and TRBJ2-2, reads DVKVTQSSRYLVKRTGEKVFLECVQDMDHENMFWYRQDPGLGLRLIYFSYDVKMKEKGDIPEGYSVSREKKERFSLILESASTNQTSMYLCASSPPFSGINTGELFFGEGSRLTVL.

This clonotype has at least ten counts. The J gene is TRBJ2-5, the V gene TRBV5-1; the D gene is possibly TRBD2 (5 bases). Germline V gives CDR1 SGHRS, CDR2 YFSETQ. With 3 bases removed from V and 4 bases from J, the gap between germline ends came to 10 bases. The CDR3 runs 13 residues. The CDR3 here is CASSWGAIETQYF. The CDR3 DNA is TGCGCCAGCAGCTGGGGAGCAATAGAGACCCAGTACTTC. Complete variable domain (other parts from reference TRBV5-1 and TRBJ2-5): KAGVTQTPRYLIKTRGQQVTLSCSPISGHRSVSWYQQTPGQGLQFLFEYFSETQRNKGNFPGRFSGRQFSNSRSEMNVSTLELGDSALYLCASSWGAIETQYFGPGTRLLVL.

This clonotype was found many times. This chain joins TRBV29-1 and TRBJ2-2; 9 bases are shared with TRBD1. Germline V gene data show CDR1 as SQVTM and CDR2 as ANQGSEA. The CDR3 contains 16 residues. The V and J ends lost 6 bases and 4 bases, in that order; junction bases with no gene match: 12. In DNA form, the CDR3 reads TGCAGCGTCCGCCCCAAACTGACAGGGGGCACCGGGGAGCTGTTTTTT. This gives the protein CSVRPKLTGGTGELFF.

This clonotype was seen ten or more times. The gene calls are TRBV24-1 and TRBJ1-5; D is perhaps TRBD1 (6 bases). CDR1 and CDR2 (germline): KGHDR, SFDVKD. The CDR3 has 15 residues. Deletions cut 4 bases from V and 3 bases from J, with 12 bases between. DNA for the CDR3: TGTGCCACCAGTGACTCAGGGGACCCCAATCAGCCCCAGCATTTT. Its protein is CATSDSGDPNQPQHF.

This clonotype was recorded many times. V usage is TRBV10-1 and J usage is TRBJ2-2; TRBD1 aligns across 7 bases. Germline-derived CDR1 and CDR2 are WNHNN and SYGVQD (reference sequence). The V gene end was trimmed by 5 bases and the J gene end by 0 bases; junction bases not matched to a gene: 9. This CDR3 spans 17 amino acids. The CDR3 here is CASSRSDRDPNTGELFF. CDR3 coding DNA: TGCGCCAGCAGTCGATCAGACAGGGACCCGAACACCGGGGAGCTGTTTTTT.